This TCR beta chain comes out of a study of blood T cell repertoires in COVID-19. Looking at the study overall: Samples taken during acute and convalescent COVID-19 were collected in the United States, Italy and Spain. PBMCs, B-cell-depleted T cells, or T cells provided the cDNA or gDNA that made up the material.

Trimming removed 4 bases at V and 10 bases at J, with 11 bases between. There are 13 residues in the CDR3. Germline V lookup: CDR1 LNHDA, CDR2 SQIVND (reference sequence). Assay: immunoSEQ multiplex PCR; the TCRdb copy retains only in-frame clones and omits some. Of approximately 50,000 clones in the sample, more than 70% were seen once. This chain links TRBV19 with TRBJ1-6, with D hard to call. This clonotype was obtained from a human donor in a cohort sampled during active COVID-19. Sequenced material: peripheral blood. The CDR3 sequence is CASSSYGNSPLHF. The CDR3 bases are TGTGCCAGTAGTAGCTACGGGAACTCACCCCTCCACTTT.